This entry features one T cell receptor (beta chain) sequence. The V segment lost 0 bases and the J segment 7 bases; nucleotides outside the gene matches: 6. The CDR3 is 14 amino acids. The V gene's germline CDR1 is SGHRS and CDR2 YFSETQ. The sample originates from a study of cytomegalovirus exposure and HLA in healthy donors. PCR used 60 Vbeta primers and 13 Jbeta primers. Method: immunoSEQ multiplex PCR; TCRdb's copy keeps in-frame clones and lacks some. The repertoire holds hundreds of thousands of clones, 70% to 80% seen once, with under 2% in the top ten. While unrecorded immune exposures were likely, the donors were nominally healthy when sampled.

The gene calls are TRBV5-1 and TRBJ2-7, with 8 bases that match TRBD2. The TCR sequence derives from a woman in her twenties or thirties in good health and CMV-seronegative. Sequences were obtained from PBMCs. Here the CDR3 DNA reads TGCGCCAGCAGCTTGGTTGCGGGAGGTAATGAGCAGTACTTC. Its translation is CASSLVAGGNEQYF.